This T cell receptor (beta chain) emerged from a study of T cells in Graves' hyperthyroidism and ophthalmopathy. Overall study findings and caveats: In blood, most of the thyroid clonotypes expanded above 0.001 were also present.

Template material for amplifying TCR beta CDR3 regions consisted of RNA transcripts. TCR CDR3 underwent first-round RT-PCR with the HTBI primer set. Using its own MiXCR run on the multiplex PCR reads, TCRdb lists one record per CDR3 protein. The data hold hundreds of thousands of distinct CDR3 sequences, with over 40% observed a single time. In regard to this clonotype: Its antigen is as yet unknown. This may stem from a read error, because a much larger clone lies one nucleotide away.

Germline CDR1 reads SNHLY; CDR2 reads FYNNEI. Trimming left V 6 bases short and J 5 bases short, with 17 bases between. This CDR3 contains 15 residues. Those patients with uncontrolled infection, other autoimmune disease, pregnancy or lactation were excluded. The specimen was peripheral blood or thyroid tissue (not recorded which). V and J are TRBV2 and TRBJ1-5, with D maybe TRBD1 (5 bases). The sequence came from an adult man with Graves' disease, either hyperthyroidism or ophthalmopathy (not recorded which). CDR3 bases: TGTGCCAGCAGCCCTCAGGGAGGGGCGGATCAGCCCCAGCATTTT. Translating it yields CASSPQGGADQPQHF.